The entry that follows covers one T cell receptor (beta chain) sequence. Compared with germline, one end of the junction differs, possibly owing to a read error. This entry is derived from a study of blood T cells in healthy people across ages. A second PCR, run for about 7 to 11 cycles, used a sample-barcoded 5' primer plus a J-beta primer mix. A single record per CDR3 protein comes from TCRdb applying MiXCR to the 5' RACE reads. The data show some 930,000 distinct CDR3 sequences, about 27% seen once. This sample also belongs to another study, concerning T cells of mothers and their children. As that report states: The people who donated were three healthy Caucasian mothers and their six children. Over 8 million TCR beta CDR3 reads were obtained from each mother, and roughly 2.9 million from each child.

This receptor was taken from a woman between 40 and 55 years old in good health. Specimen: blood.

The CDR3 nucleotides read TGTGCCAGCAGTCTCCTCTCCTACGATGAGCAGTTCTTC. It is translated as CASSLLSYDEQFF. V is TRBV7-2 and J is TRBJ2-1; D is uncertain. From germline, CDR1 is SGHTA and CDR2 FQGNSA. The CDR3 is 13 amino acids.